The T cell receptor (beta chain) under discussion was sequenced for a study of T-cell memory formation after mild COVID-19. The CDR3 runs to 13 residues. The V end was cut by 5 bases, the J end by 0 bases, with 7 bases between. Germline V lookup: CDR1 SGHTA, CDR2 FQGNSA. TCRdb itself ran the 5' RACE reads through MiXCR, one entry per CDR3 protein. Of fewer than 350,000 distinct CDR3 sequences listed, approximately 19% are singletons. This clonotype has only a few counts. The material sequenced was PBMCs or a T cell subset sorted from them (not recorded which). The V and J genes are TRBV7-2 and TRBJ2-5, with D tentatively TRBD2 (5 bases). This clonotype was sampled from a man younger than 35 who had mild COVID-19 (a few samples of this study predate the infection). Cell type and time point are not known. CDR3 sequence: CASSRRDQETQYF. Here the CDR3 DNA reads TGTGCCAGCAGCCGGCGGGACCAAGAGACCCAGTACTTC. The full variable domain, in which reference TRBV7-2 and TRBJ2-5 provide the parts outside the CDR3, is GAGVSQSPSNKVTEKGKDVELRCDPISGHTALYWYRQSLGQGLEFLIYFQGNSAPDKSGLPSDRFSAERTGGSVSTLTIQRTQQEDSAVYLCASSRRDQETQYFGPGTRLLVL.